The 29 T cell receptor beta chains reported below all come from one sample, sequenced in a study of cytomegalovirus exposure and HLA in healthy donors. Primers included in the PCR were 60 Vbeta and 13 Jbeta primers. Method: immunoSEQ multiplex PCR; TCRdb's copy keeps in-frame clones and lacks some. The profile shows about 130,000 clones, less than 10% of them singletons. The material sequenced was PBMCs. Receptor source: a man between 50 and 59 years old in good health and CMV-seronegative.

CDR3 residues: CASSLFSATGELFF. In DNA, the CDR3 is TGTGCCAGCAGCTTATTCAGTGCAACCGGGGAGCTGTTTTTT. The chain uses TRBV7-9 and TRBJ2-2; D uncertain. Germline V gene data show CDR1 as SEHNR and CDR2 as FQNEAQ (reference sequence). Trimming removed 2 bases at V and 5 bases at J, with 9 bases between. CDR3 length: 14 residues.

The chain carries TRBV12-5 and TRBJ1-2; D might be TRBD1 (5 bases). Germline assignment: CDR1 LGHNT and CDR2 FRNRAP. The CDR3 is 14 amino acids. V was clipped by 1 base and J by 2 bases, with 8 bases between them. CDR3 in DNA: TGTGCTAGTGGTTTGGGCGCAGGGAACTATGGCTACACCTTC. Translating it yields CASGLGAGNYGYTF.

This clone was counted only a few times. The V and J genes are TRBV21-1 and TRBJ2-4; the table's D call, TRBD1, was not checked against the DNA. TRBV21-1 is assigned pseudogene status. This CDR3 comprises 17 residues. CDR3 coding DNA: TGTGCCAGCAGCAAGGTCCCTACAGGGGTAGCCAAAAACATTCAGTACTTC. Its translation: CASSKVPTGVAKNIQYF.

Worth noting for this clone: Mismatch with germline at one junction end may stem from a read error. The chain couples TRBV5-1 to TRBJ2-5; 7 bases fit TRBD2. The CDR3 totals 15 residues. CDR1 is SGHRS and CDR2 is YFSETQ in the germline V gene. The CDR3 sequence: CANSLVPGGSETQYF. The CDR3, as DNA: TGCGCCAACAGCTTGGTGCCGGGAGGTTCGGAGACCCAGTACTTC.

The chain carries TRBV2 and TRBJ2-7; 7 bases align to TRBD1. Trimming took 5 bases from V and 3 from J; bases not matched to a gene: 4. The CDR3 is 13 residues long. Germline assignment: CDR1 SNHLY and CDR2 FYNNEI. The CDR3 sequence: CASSKTGYYEQYF. The CDR3 coding sequence is TGTGCCAGCAGTAAGACAGGGTACTACGAGCAGTACTTC.

The rearrangement joins TRBV10-1 to TRBJ1-1; D unresolved. The CDR3 loop spans 14 amino acids. V was cut by 3 bases and J by 4 bases, with 12 bases left in between. CDR1 is WNHNN and CDR2 is SYGVQD in the germline V gene (reference sequence). The CDR3 spells CASSDPGRGTEAFF. The CDR3 DNA reads TGCGCCAGCAGTGACCCGGGCCGGGGCACTGAAGCTTTCTTT.

This clone turned up a few times. The V call is TRBV18, the J call TRBJ1-5; 8 nucleotides match TRBD1. After removal of 2 bases from V and 6 bases from J, the junction contained 9 bases not matched to a gene. This CDR3 is built from 16 residues. The germline V gene has CDR1 KGHSH and CDR2 LQKENI. This CDR3 reads CASSPADRGGSQPQHF. CDR3 in DNA: TGTGCCAGCTCACCAGCCGACAGGGGAGGATCTCAGCCCCAGCATTTT.

The chain combines TRBV5-6 with TRBJ2-5, with D possibly matching TRBD1 (6 bases). V was shortened by 6 bases and J by 4 bases, with 19 bases between the two germline ends. Germline lookup yields CDR1 SGHDT and CDR2 YYEEEE. The CDR3 totals 15 residues. CDR3 protein: CASTKTGLQGETQYF. The CDR3 DNA is TGTGCCAGCACCAAAACAGGGCTCCAGGGAGAGACCCAGTACTTC. The full variable domain, completed using reference TRBV5-6 and TRBJ2-5, is DAGVTQSPTHLIKTRGQQVTLRCSPKSGHDTVSWYQQALGQGPQFIFQYYEEEERQRGNFPDRFSGHQFPNYSSELNVNALLLGDSALYLCASTKTGLQGETQYFGPGTRLLVL.

This clone was detected only a few times. V gene TRBV13 combines with J gene TRBJ2-5; no firm D call. The V end was cut by 2 bases, the J end by 0 bases, with 4 bases between. The CDR3 spans 13 residues. Looked up from germline, CDR1 is PRHDT and CDR2 is FYEKMQ (reference sequence). CDR3 DNA sequence: TGTGCCAGCAGCTTAAACTACCAAGAGACCCAGTACTTC. Translating gives CASSLNYQETQYF. The full variable domain, completed using reference TRBV13 and TRBJ2-5, is AAGVIQSPRHLIKEKRETATLKCYPIPRHDTVYWYQQGPGQDPQFLISFYEKMQSDKGSIPDRFSAQQFSDYHSELNMSSLELGDSALYFCASSLNYQETQYFGPGTRLLVL.

This clone turned up a few times. The same CDR3 arises from other DNA sequences in this sample as well. The rearrangement uses TRBV11-3 and TRBJ2-1; D not certain. Trimming took off 3 bases at V and 0 bases at J, with 6 bases between the two ends. The CDR3 sequence is 14 residues long. Germline CDR1 and CDR2: SGHNT and YENEEA. CDR3 coding DNA: TGTGCCAGCAGCTTCGCCAGCTCCTACAATGAGCAGTTCTTC. Translating gives CASSFASSYNEQFF.

The V gene is TRBV2, the J gene TRBJ2-2; the D gene is possibly TRBD2 (6 bases). The CDR3 runs to 14 residues. Germline V gene data show CDR1 as SNHLY and CDR2 as FYNNEI. The germline V and J ends were trimmed by 8 bases and 5 bases, with 15 bases remaining between them. CDR3 bases: TGTGCCAGCGGGGGACTTGGGAGAACCGGGGAGCTGTTTTTT. Translating gives CASGGLGRTGELFF.

This clone was seen more than once but under ten times. The chain links TRBV7-6 to TRBJ2-1; 10 nucleotides match TRBD2. J lost 4 bases, V lost 6 bases, and 6 bases had no gene match. CDR1 and CDR2 (germline): SGHVS, FNYEAQ. This CDR3 region has 15 residues. DNA of the CDR3: TGTGCCAGCAGGCCCGGGACTAGCGTATACAATGAGCAGTTCTTC. Amino acids: CASRPGTSVYNEQFF.

A few counts support this clone. The CDR3 coding sequence is TGTGCCTGGAGTGTACAGGGGGCATTTAACTATGGCTACACCTTC. Encoded protein: CAWSVQGAFNYGYTF. V gene TRBV30 combines with J gene TRBJ1-2; 9 bases align to TRBD1. The germline gives CDR1 GTSNPN, CDR2 SVGIG (reference sequence). The J segment lost 1 base and the V segment lost 0 bases, leaving 3 bases of the junction unmatched. CDR3 size: 15 residues.

The V gene is TRBV7-9, the J gene TRBJ2-3; the D gene is possibly TRBD2 (6 bases). Germline CDR1 SEHNR, CDR2 FQNEAQ (reference sequence). V was shortened by 3 bases and J by 2 bases, with 12 bases between the two germline ends. The CDR3 is made up of 15 amino acids. The CDR3 DNA reads TGTGCCAGCAGCTTGATAGCGGAGGACACAGATACGCAGTATTTT. This translates into CASSLIAEDTDTQYF.

Only a few counts were recorded for this clone. The chain is built from TRBV30 and TRBJ1-4; D perhaps matches TRBD1 (6 bases). Germline-derived CDR1 and CDR2 are GTSNPN and SVGIG (reference sequence). Trimming took off 3 bases at V and 4 bases at J, with 15 bases between the two ends. The CDR3 runs 15 residues. CDR3 bases: TGTGCCTGGAGCCCCAGACAGGCCAATAATGAAAAACTGTTTTTT. Translation gives CAWSPRQANNEKLFF.

V usage is TRBV2 and J usage is TRBJ2-3; tentative D call: TRBD2 (5 bases). In germline, CDR1 is SNHLY, CDR2 FYNNEI. Deletions cut 10 bases from V and 0 bases from J, with 14 bases between. This CDR3 comprises 14 residues. DNA for the CDR3: TGTGCCATCCTGAGGGCGGCAAGCACAGATACGCAGTATTTT. Its protein product is CAILRAASTDTQYF.

This clone was seen only a few times. The V gene is TRBV6-1, the J gene TRBJ1-2, with D possibly matching TRBD1 (6 bases). V lost 2 bases, J lost 7 bases, and 17 bases lay in between. The CDR3 loop spans 15 amino acids. Germline CDR1 is MNHNS and CDR2 is SASEGT. The CDR3 nucleotides read TGTGCCAGCAGTGAACCCAGGGGCCCTAGGGGTGGCTACACCTTC. Translated: CASSEPRGPRGGYTF.

V is TRBV4-2 and J is TRBJ2-5; D is unresolved. The J call may be mistaken, given a closer DNA end match to TRBJ2-7. This CDR3 has 13 residues. CDR1 and CDR2 (germline): LGHNA, YNFKEQ. CDR3 protein: CASSHGRSYEQYF. The CDR3 coding sequence is TGTGCCAGCAGCCACGGTCGGTCCTACGAGCAGTACTTC.

At least ten counts were recorded for this clone. The chain recombines TRBV21-1 with TRBJ2-1; the D call of TRBD2 is as the table states it, not checked on the DNA. TRBV21-1 is a pseudogene segment. CDR3 size: 18 residues. Here the CDR3 DNA reads TGTGCCAGCAGCAATGTTGTGGAGGGGTCTAGCTCCTACAATGAGCAGTTCTTC. Its protein product is CASSNVVEGSSSYNEQFF.

The gene calls are TRBV5-1 and TRBJ2-5, with 12 bases matching TRBD2. Germline CDR1 SGHRS, CDR2 YFSETQ. This CDR3 contains 16 residues. With 2 bases clipped from V and 4 bases from J, the junction kept 6 bases outside the gene matches. CDR3 in DNA: TGCGCCAGCAGCTTACTACCGGGACTAGCGGGAGAGACCCAGTACTTC. Protein sequence: CASSLLPGLAGETQYF.

The V gene is TRBV2, the J gene TRBJ1-2; no reliable D call. Germline assignment: CDR1 SNHLY and CDR2 FYNNEI. The CDR3 totals 12 residues. Trimming took off 7 bases at V and 4 bases at J, with 10 bases between the two ends. CDR3 loop: CASTEGSYGYTF. The CDR3 nucleotides read TGTGCCAGCACGGAGGGTAGCTATGGCTACACCTTC.

This clone was recorded at least ten times. The V call is TRBV29-1, the J call TRBJ1-3; D is ambiguous. The V and J ends lost 4 bases and 5 bases respectively, with 9 bases between them. The CDR3 is 12 amino acids. Per the germline V gene, CDR1 is SQVTM and CDR2 is ANQGSEA. CDR3 region: CSVGTGRNTIYF. The CDR3 coding sequence is TGCAGCGTTGGTACGGGGAGAAACACCATATATTTT.

This clone was seen only a few times. The rearrangement uses TRBV28 and TRBJ2-7; TRBD1 is a possible D gene (5 bases). This CDR3 has 17 amino acids. CDR1 and CDR2 from the germline V gene are MDHEN and SYDVKM. V lost 1 base and J 7 bases, leaving 23 bases between the germline ends. CDR3 in amino acids: CASSLLGRAPSKEEQYF. The CDR3 bases are TGTGCCAGCAGTTTATTGGGCAGGGCTCCATCAAAGGAGGAGCAGTACTTC.

The chain employs TRBV7-2 and TRBJ2-5, with TRBD2 matching 7 bases. Gene TRBJ2-7 matches the end of the DNA better, so the J call may be wrong. The V gene's germline CDR1 is SGHTA and CDR2 FQGNSA. CDR3 length: 14 residues. The CDR3 protein is CASSTSSGTYEQYF. CDR3 in DNA: TGTGCCAGCAGCACCTCCAGCGGGACCTACGAGCAGTACTTC.

Only a few counts were recorded for this clone. V gene TRBV27 combines with J gene TRBJ2-1; 11 bases are a match to TRBD2. V lost 1 base to trimming and J lost 2 bases; unmatched junction nucleotides: 1. This CDR3 has 16 amino acids. Germline V gene lookup returns CDR1 MNHEY and CDR2 SMNVEV (reference sequence). The CDR3 region is CASSLFSGRAYNEQFF. In nucleotides, the CDR3 is TGTGCCAGCAGTTTATTTAGCGGGAGGGCCTACAATGAGCAGTTCTTC.

This clone was detected only a few times. The rearrangement uses TRBV7-3 and TRBJ1-6, with D tentatively TRBD1 (6 bases). Germline V CDR1 and CDR2: SGHTA, FQGTGA. Trimming removed 1 base from V and 6 bases from J, with 13 bases in between. The length of the CDR3 is 16 residues. The CDR3 sequence: CASSLSPARGNSPLHF. In DNA form, the CDR3 reads TGTGCCAGCAGCTTAAGTCCGGCCAGGGGTAATTCACCCCTCCACTTT.

This clone was detected only a few times. V is TRBV27 and J is TRBJ1-6; 8 nucleotides line up with TRBD1. Germline-derived CDR1 and CDR2 are MNHEY and SMNVEV (reference sequence). The junction had 6 bases not matched to a gene; V was cut back by 7 bases and J by 7 bases. This CDR3 region has 14 residues. The CDR3 loop is CASTVTGVNSPLHF. The CDR3 DNA is TGTGCCAGCACCGTGACAGGGGTAAATTCACCCCTCCACTTT.

In this sample, this clone turned up a few times. V is TRBV5-4 and J is TRBJ2-7; 8 nucleotides agree with TRBD1. This CDR3 is 15 amino acids long. Trimming at V came to 4 bases and at J to 4 bases, leaving 10 bases not matched to a gene. Germline CDR1 reads SGHNT; CDR2 reads YYREEE (reference sequence). CDR3 residues: CASSLDRVSAYEQYF. The DNA of the CDR3 is TGTGCCAGCAGCCTGGACAGGGTGTCGGCATACGAGCAGTACTTC.

The chain employs TRBV2 and TRBJ2-3; TRBD2 aligns across 10 bases. From germline, CDR1 is SNHLY and CDR2 FYNNEI. Trimming took 4 bases from V and 3 from J; bases not matched to a gene: 7. There are 16 residues in the CDR3. CDR3 region: CASSAPSGSSTDTQYF. In DNA form, the CDR3 reads TGTGCCAGCAGTGCTCCTAGCGGGAGTAGTACAGATACGCAGTATTTT.